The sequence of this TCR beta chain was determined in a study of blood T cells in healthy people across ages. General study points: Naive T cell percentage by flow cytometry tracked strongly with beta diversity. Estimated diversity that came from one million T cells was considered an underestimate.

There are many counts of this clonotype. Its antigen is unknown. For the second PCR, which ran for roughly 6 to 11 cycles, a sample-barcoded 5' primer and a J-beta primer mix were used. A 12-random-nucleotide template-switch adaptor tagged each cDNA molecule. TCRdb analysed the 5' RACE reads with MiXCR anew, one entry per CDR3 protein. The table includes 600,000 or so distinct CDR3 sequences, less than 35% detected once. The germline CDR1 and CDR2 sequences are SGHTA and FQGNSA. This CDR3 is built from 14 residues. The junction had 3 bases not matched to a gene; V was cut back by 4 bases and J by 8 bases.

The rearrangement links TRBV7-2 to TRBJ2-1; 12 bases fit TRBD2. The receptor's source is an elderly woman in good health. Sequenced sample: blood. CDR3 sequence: CASSSGLAGYEQFF. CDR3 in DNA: TGTGCCAGCAGCTCTGGACTAGCGGGGTATGAGCAGTTCTTC.